Listed below are T cell receptor beta chains from one sample, sequenced in a study of blood T cell repertoires in COVID-19. Produced via immunoSEQ multiplex PCR; TCRdb's table is partial and in-frame only. The repertoire holds 350,000 to 450,000 clones, with more than 70% as singletons. The sample consisted of peripheral blood. These receptors came from a man aged 40-50 years with acute or convalescent COVID-19. Both conserved end residues are part of each CDR3. D genes are given only for firm matches. A row's size may be missing; if present it is once, few, many or a size class.

. . TRBJ1-1 TRBV12-3/TRBV12-4 TGTGCCAGCAGCCCCGGGGGGTCTGAAGCTTTCTTT CASSPGGSEAFF
TRBD1 . TRBJ1-3 TRBV5-1 TGCGCCAGCAGCTTGGAAGTTACAGGGGCAGGAAACACCATATATTTT CASSLEVTGAGNTIYF
TRBD1 . TRBJ2-2 TRBV19 TGTGCCAGTAGCCGGGACAGGGAAGCCGGGGAGCTGTTTTTT CASSRDREAGELFF
. . TRBJ1-2 TRBV15 TGTGCCACCAGCAGAGTTAACCCGATAGCTAACTATGGCTACACCTTC CATSRVNPIANYGYTF
TRBD1 once TRBJ2-5 TRBV9 TGTGCCAGCAGCGGTAAGACAGGGTTCGGAGAGACCCAGTACTTC CASSGKTGFGETQYF
. . TRBJ2-2 TRBV12-1 TGTGCCAGCAGCTTACTAGCTACGGGAGACGTGAACACCGGGGAGCTGTTTTTT CASSLLATGDVNTGELFF
. . TRBJ1-1 TRBV11-2 TGTGCCAGCAGCTTAGATGACATCAGTACTGAAGCTTTCTTT CASSLDDISTEAFF
. . TRBJ1-1 TRBV7-2 TGTGCCAGCAGCTTCGAGATGAACACTGAAGCTTTCTTT CASSFEMNTEAFF
. . TRBJ1-2 TRBV19 TGTGCCAGTAGTATATTATCGTCGTCGGGAGGCTACACCTTC CASSILSSSGGYTF
. . TRBJ1-2 TRBV27 TGTGCCAGCAGTTTTATAGGCCAGGGATACGGCTACACCTTC CASSFIGQGYGYTF
TRBD2 . TRBJ2-3 TRBV2 TGTGCCAGCAATCCAGGTTTGGGACTAACAGATACGCAGTATTTT CASNPGLGLTDTQYF
TRBD1 . TRBJ1-5 TRBV7-9 TGTGCCAGCAGTTCCGCACTTGCTACAGGGGACCGCAATCAGCCCCAGCATTTT CASSSALATGDRNQPQHF
TRBD1 . TRBJ1-5 TRBV6-5 TGTGCCAGCATGACAGGGAATGAGCCCCAGCATTTT CASMTGNEPQHF
TRBD1 once TRBJ1-1 TRBV2 TGTGCCAGCAAGGAACAGGGGGCGGTGAACACTGAAGCTTTCTTT CASKEQGAVNTEAFF
TRBD2 . TRBJ2-1 TRBV7-2 TGTGCCAGCATCTCTAGCGGGGGGTACAATGAGCAGTTCTTC CASISSGGYNEQFF
. . TRBJ2-3 TRBV3-1/TRBV3-2 TGTGCCAGCAGCCAAGATAGATTCACCGGGGTTAGCACAGATACGCAGTATTTT CASSQDRFTGVSTDTQYF
. . TRBJ2-7 TRBV4-1 TGCGCCAGCAGCCAATTTACCGCGGGCGCCACCTACGAGCAGTACTTC CASSQFTAGATYEQYF
TRBD2 . TRBJ2-1 TRBV7-2 TGTGCCAGCAGCTTAGTTGCGGGGGGGCCTTATGAGCAGTTCTTC CASSLVAGGPYEQFF
. few TRBJ1-4 TRBV3-1/TRBV3-2 TGTGCCAGCAGCCAAGATTGGCTCTCTCGTGAAAAACTGTTTTTT CASSQDWLSREKLFF
TRBD1 few TRBJ1-1 TRBV11-2 TGTGCCAGCAGCTCCAACAGGGGGCTCGCTGAAGCTTTCTTT CASSSNRGLAEAFF
. . TRBJ2-5 TRBV19 TGTGCCAGTAAATCTTCTTCCGAGACCCAGTACTTC CASKSSSETQYF
TRBD1 few TRBJ1-2 TRBV5-1 TGCGCCAGCAGCTTGGATACAACAGGGGGGATATATGGCTACACCTTC CASSLDTTGGIYGYTF
TRBD2 . TRBJ2-1 TRBV5-1 TGCGCCAGCAGCTTGAACGGGGGGGCCTACAATGAGCAGTTCTTC CASSLNGGAYNEQFF
. . TRBJ1-2 TRBV19 TGTGCCAGTAGTGTGGCCTATGGCTACACCTTC CASSVAYGYTF
TRBD1 . TRBJ1-5 TRBV4-1 TGCGCCAGCAGCCCAACGACAGGGGTTAGCAATCAGCCCCAGCATTTT CASSPTTGVSNQPQHF
. many TRBJ1-2 TRBV14 TGTGCCAGCAGCCAAGTAGCTGGCTATGGCTACACCTTC CASSQVAGYGYTF
TRBD1 . TRBJ2-5 TRBV19 TGTGCCAGTAGTCAGACAGGGGAGACCCAGTACTTC CASSQTGETQYF
. . TRBJ2-7 TRBV27 TGTGCCAGCAGTTTACAGGGGTCCTACGAGCAGTACTTC CASSLQGSYEQYF
TRBD1 . TRBJ1-1 TRBV7-2 TGTGCCAGCAGCTTTGGGACAGTGAACACTGAAGCTTTCTTT CASSFGTVNTEAFF
. . TRBJ1-1 TRBV2 TGTGCCAGCAGACCAAACAGGGAAGCTTTCTTT CASRPNREAFF
. . TRBJ1-4 TRBV30 TGTGCCTGGAGTGAGGTTGGTACAGAGGAAAAACTGTTTTTT CAWSEVGTEEKLFF
. . TRBJ2-2 TRBV21-1 TGTGCCAGCACCAAACAGGGACTAGCGGGAGGGGTTAACACCGGGGAGCTGTTTTTT CASTKQGLAGGVNTGELFF
TRBD2 . TRBJ2-7 TRBV2 TGTGCCAGCAGTGAGTCTTTAATTAGCGGGGGGACCTACGAGCAGTACTTC CASSESLISGGTYEQYF
TRBD1 . TRBJ1-2 TRBV5-4 TGTGCCAGCAGCGACACAGGGGTGTATGGCTACACCTTC CASSDTGVYGYTF
TRBD1 . TRBJ2-7 TRBV29-1 TGCAGCGCGGTCGAGGGGGCTTACGAGCAGTACTTC CSAVEGAYEQYF
TRBD1 . TRBJ1-4 TRBV5-1 TGCGCCAGCAGCTTGGAGGGACAGGGGGCCTTTTTGGAAAAACTGTTTTTT CASSLEGQGAFLEKLFF
. . TRBJ1-1 TRBV18 TGTGCGGGGGGGGCGCGAACTGAAGCTTTCTTT CAGGARTEAFF
. . TRBJ2-4 TRBV6-6 TGTGCCAGCAGTTACCAGGGCGGGGAGTACTTC CASSYQGGEYF
. few TRBJ1-2 TRBV7-3 TGTGCCCCCTGGGAGGTCAGCAACTATGGCTACACCTTC CAPWEVSNYGYTF
TRBD2 . TRBJ2-5 TRBV7-3 TGTGCCAGCAGCTTAGCTCCAGGACTAGCGGGGCAAGAGACCCAGTACTTC CASSLAPGLAGQETQYF
TRBD2 . TRBJ2-1 TRBV29-1 TGCAGCGTTGAATGGTCGTTAGCGGGAGCCGTCACCTACAATGAGCAGTTCTTC CSVEWSLAGAVTYNEQFF
. few TRBJ2-2 TRBV6-1 TGTGCCAGCAGTGAAGCGGTTGGCGGTAACACCGGGGAGCTGTTTTTT CASSEAVGGNTGELFF
TRBD2 . TRBJ2-2 TRBV4-2 TGTGCCAGCAGCCCAATTCCGGGACTAGAGGAAACCGGGGAGCTGTTTTTT CASSPIPGLEETGELFF
TRBD2 . TRBJ2-3 TRBV27 TGTGCCAGCAGTTTATTTCTAGCGGCAGATACGCAGTATTTT CASSLFLAADTQYF
TRBD1 once TRBJ1-2 TRBV28 TGTGCCAGCAGTTTAGAGAGGGGGCGCTTCTACTATGGCTACACCTTC CASSLERGRFYYGYTF
TRBD2 . TRBJ2-1 TRBV27 TGTGCCAGCAGTTTAGGGACTAGGGGTGAGCAGTTCTTC CASSLGTRGEQFF
TRBD2 . TRBJ2-7 TRBV10-3 TGTGCCATCAGTGAGTCGGGACTAGCGGGAAGTACCTACGAGCAGTACTTC CAISESGLAGSTYEQYF
. . TRBJ2-7 TRBV6-5 TGTGCCAGCAGTTGGAGGCAGCCTCTCTACGAGCAGTACTTC CASSWRQPLYEQYF
TRBD1 . TRBJ1-2 TRBV4-2 TGTGCCAGCAGCCAAGACAGGGGGCATAGCTATGGCTACACCTTC CASSQDRGHSYGYTF
TRBD1 . TRBJ1-1 TRBV7-2 TGTGCCAGCAGCTCTCAGGGGGCGGTGAACACTGAAGCTTTCTTT CASSSQGAVNTEAFF
. . TRBJ2-1 TRBV28 TGTGCCAGCAGTTTGGGGGGTAGTTTGTTGTTCTTC CASSLGGSLLFF
. . TRBJ2-7 TRBV7-9 TGTGCCAGCAGCTCCAAACCCTGGACAGCCTCCTACGAGCAGTACTTC CASSSKPWTASYEQYF
. once TRBJ1-5 TRBV28 TGTGCCAGCATGATTCTGGCTGGGGGCGGGAATCAGCCCCAGCATTTT CASMILAGGGNQPQHF